The entry that follows covers one TCR beta chain sequence. The target antigen is unknown. This entry is derived from a study of T cells after posttransplantation cyclophosphamide. V dropped 1 base and J dropped 3 bases, with 10 bases sitting between them. The V gene's germline CDR1 is SQVTM and CDR2 ANQGSEA. CDR3 length: 13 residues. Sequenced by immunoSEQ multiplex PCR; TCRdb stores in-frame clones only, minus some. The repertoire holds about 24,000 clones, with roughly 90% as singletons. Controls had myeloablative marrow grafts with methotrexate and calcineurin inhibitor, sampled at 1 year. Study results and limitations: Tissue-infiltrating T cells from skin or gut overlapped little with blood T cells. After PTCy, TRB diversity resembled that of CNI/methotrexate controls.

This chain connects TRBV29-1 to TRBJ2-7; tentatively, D is TRBD1 (5 bases). This sequence originates from a female patient aged 50-65 years who received an allogeneic stem cell transplant from an unrelated donor, was CMV-positive, and had chronic GVHD only. Some T cells may be the graft donor's. The material was PBMCs, obtained after an allogeneic stem cell transplant with a calcineurin inhibitor and methotrexate. CDR3 region: CSVEGGHFYEQYF. CDR3 DNA: TGCAGCGTTGAAGGGGGCCACTTCTACGAGCAGTACTTC.